This TCR beta chain was sequenced for a study of neurological immune-mediated disorders. Synthesis of cDNA was carried out by template-switch 5'RACE. The reaction used 10-nucleotide random UMIs. TCRdb reprocessed the 5' RACE reads via MiXCR and lists one record per CDR3 protein. The sample contains about 30,000 distinct CDR3 sequences, 15% to 20% of which appear only once. The time point is: technical triplicate 3. CD4+ or CD8+ T cells, around 960,000 per library, were used for sorted libraries. This clonotype was recorded many times. The specimen sequenced was CD4+ T cells from blood. The receptor comes from a female donor with HTLV-1-associated myelopathy (HAM/TSP).

CDR3 loop: CASSAGDSYTGELFF. CDR3 DNA sequence: TGCGCCAGCAGCGCGGGGGACAGTTACACCGGGGAGCTGTTTTTT. The V and J genes are TRBV5-1 and TRBJ2-2; D assignment may be TRBD1 or TRBD2 (7 bases each). This CDR3 comprises 15 residues. The V end lost 4 bases, the J end lost 3 bases, and 13 bases lay between the germline ends. The germline V gene has CDR1 SGHRS and CDR2 YFSETQ.